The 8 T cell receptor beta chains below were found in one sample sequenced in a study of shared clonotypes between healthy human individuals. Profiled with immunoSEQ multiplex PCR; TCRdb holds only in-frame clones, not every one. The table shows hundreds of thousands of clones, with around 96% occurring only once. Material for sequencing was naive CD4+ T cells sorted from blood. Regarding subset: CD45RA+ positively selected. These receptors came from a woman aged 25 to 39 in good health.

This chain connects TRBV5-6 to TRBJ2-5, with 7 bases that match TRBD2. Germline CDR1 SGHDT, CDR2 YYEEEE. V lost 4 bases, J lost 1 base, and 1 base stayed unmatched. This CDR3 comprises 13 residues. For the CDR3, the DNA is TGTGCCAGCAGCCAGCGGGGCCAAGAGACCCAGTACTTC. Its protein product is CASSQRGQETQYF. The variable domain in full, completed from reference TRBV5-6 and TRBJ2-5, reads DAGVTQSPTHLIKTRGQQVTLRCSPKSGHDTVSWYQQALGQGPQFIFQYYEEEERQRGNFPDRFSGHQFPNYSSELNVNALLLGDSALYLCASSQRGQETQYFGPGTRLLVL.

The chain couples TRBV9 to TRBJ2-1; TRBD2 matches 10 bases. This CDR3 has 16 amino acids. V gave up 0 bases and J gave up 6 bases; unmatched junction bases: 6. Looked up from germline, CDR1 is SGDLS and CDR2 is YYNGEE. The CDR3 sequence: CASSVGSAGGPNEQFF. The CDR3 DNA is TGTGCCAGCAGCGTAGGGTCAGCGGGAGGGCCCAATGAGCAGTTCTTC.

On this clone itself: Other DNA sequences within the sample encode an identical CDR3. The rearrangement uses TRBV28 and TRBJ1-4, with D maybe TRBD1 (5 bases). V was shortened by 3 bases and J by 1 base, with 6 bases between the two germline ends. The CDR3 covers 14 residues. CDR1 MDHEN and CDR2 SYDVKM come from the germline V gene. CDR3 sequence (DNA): TGTGCCAGCAGTTTGGGGGGAACTAATGAAAAACTGTTTTTT. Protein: CASSLGGTNEKLFF.

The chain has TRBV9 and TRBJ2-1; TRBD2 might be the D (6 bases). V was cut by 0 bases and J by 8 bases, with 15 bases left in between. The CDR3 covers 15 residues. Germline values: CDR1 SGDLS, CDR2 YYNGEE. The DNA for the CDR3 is TGTGCCAGCAGCGTAGTCCTCGGGACTCTTGATGAGCAGTTCTTC. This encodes CASSVVLGTLDEQFF.

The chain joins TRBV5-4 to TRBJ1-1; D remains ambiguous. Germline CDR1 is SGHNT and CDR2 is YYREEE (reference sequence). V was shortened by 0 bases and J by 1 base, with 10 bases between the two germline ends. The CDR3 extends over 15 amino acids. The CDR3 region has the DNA TGTGCCAGCAGCTTGGCCCCGGGATCGAACACTGAAGCTTTCTTT. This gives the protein CASSLAPGSNTEAFF. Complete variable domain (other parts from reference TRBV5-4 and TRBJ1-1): ETGVTQSPTHLIKTRGQQVTLRCSSQSGHNTVSWYQQALGQGPQFIFQYYREEENGRGNFPPRFSGLQFPNYSSELNVNALELDDSALYLCASSLAPGSNTEAFFGQGTRLTVV.

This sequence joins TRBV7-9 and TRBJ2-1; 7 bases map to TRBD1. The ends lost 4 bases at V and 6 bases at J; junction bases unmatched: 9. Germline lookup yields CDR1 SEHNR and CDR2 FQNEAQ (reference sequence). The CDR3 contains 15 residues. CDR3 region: CASSSRTPGGNEQFF. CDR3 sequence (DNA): TGTGCCAGCAGCTCAAGGACCCCAGGGGGCAATGAGCAGTTCTTC. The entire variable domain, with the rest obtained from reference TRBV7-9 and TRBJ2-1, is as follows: DTGVSQNPRHKITKRGQNVTFRCDPISEHNRLYWYRQTLGQGPEFLTYFQNEAQLEKSRLLSDRFSAERPKGSFSTLEIQRTEQGDSAMYLCASSSRTPGGNEQFFGPGTRLTVL.

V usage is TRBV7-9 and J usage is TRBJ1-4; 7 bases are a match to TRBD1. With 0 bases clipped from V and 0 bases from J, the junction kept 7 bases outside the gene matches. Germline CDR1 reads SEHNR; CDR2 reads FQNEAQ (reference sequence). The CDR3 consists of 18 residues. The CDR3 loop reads CASSLARQGTPTNEKLFF. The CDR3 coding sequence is TGTGCCAGCAGCTTAGCCCGACAGGGAACCCCAACTAATGAAAAACTGTTTTTT.

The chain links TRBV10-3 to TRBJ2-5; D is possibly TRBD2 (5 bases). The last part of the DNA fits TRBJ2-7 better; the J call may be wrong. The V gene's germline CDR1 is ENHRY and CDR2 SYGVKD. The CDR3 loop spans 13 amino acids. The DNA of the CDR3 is TGTGCCATCACCCAGGCTCCCGGGAACGAGCAGTACTTC. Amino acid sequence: CAITQAPGNEQYF.